This T cell receptor (beta chain) derives from a study of OX40 agonist ivuxolimab in advanced cancers. Study background: Those treated in dose escalation had hepatocellular carcinoma, melanoma, renal cell cancer or head and neck cancer. Whole-study findings and limits: The average count of expanded clones was higher among CD8+ T cells than among CD4+.

Comment on this clone: Its target is not known.

The CDR3 loop spans 15 amino acids. CDR1 and CDR2 (germline): PRHDT, FYEKMQ (reference sequence). J gave up 0 bases and V 5 bases, and 3 bases lay outside the gene matches. Sequencing used immunoSEQ multiplex PCR; TCRdb keeps in-frame clones, though not all of them. The sample lists around 50,000 clones, around nine tenths occurring once. The source material was CD4+ or CD8+ T cells sorted from blood, sampled in a trial of the OX40 agonist ivuxolimab. The source of this sequence is an adult with an advanced solid tumor such as melanoma, head and neck, liver or kidney cancer. The chain uses TRBV13 and TRBJ1-3, with TRBD1 matching over 8 bases. In nucleotides, the CDR3 is TGTGCCAGCAGCAGACAGGGGCCCTCTGGAAACACCATATATTTT. Translating it yields CASSRQGPSGNTIYF.